This passage covers 2 T cell receptor beta chains from one sample sequenced in a study of blood T cell repertoires in COVID-19. Assay: immunoSEQ multiplex PCR; the TCRdb copy retains only in-frame clones and omits some. The sample has roughly 11,000 clones, more than 70% seen once. What was sequenced was peripheral blood. These receptors came from a human donor in a cohort sampled during active COVID-19.

This chain links TRBV28 with TRBJ2-1, with 8 bases aligning to TRBD1. The V gene end was trimmed by 7 bases and the J gene end by 0 bases; junction bases not matched to a gene: 2. The germline gives CDR1 MDHEN, CDR2 SYDVKM. The CDR3 consists of 14 residues. Here the CDR3 reads CASTGQGSYNEQFF. The CDR3 nucleotides are TGTGCCAGCACCGGACAGGGCTCCTACAATGAGCAGTTCTTC. Looking up the rest from reference TRBV28 and TRBJ2-1 gives the full variable domain: DVKVTQSSRYLVKRTGEKVFLECVQDMDHENMFWYRQDPGLGLRLIYFSYDVKMKEKGDIPEGYSVSREKKERFSLILESASTNQTSMYLCASTGQGSYNEQFFGPGTRLTVL.

This sequence joins TRBV12-5 and TRBJ1-5, with TRBD1 matching 7 bases. Germline V lookup: CDR1 LGHNT, CDR2 FRNRAP. The CDR3 extends over 15 amino acids. CDR3 protein: CAPAKGAGSNQPQHF. Written as DNA, the CDR3 is TGTGCCCCCGCGAAGGGGGCCGGGAGCAATCAGCCCCAGCATTTT.